A selection of T cell receptor beta chains follows, all from one sample in a study of control samples from healthy donors and cancer patients. Sequencing used immunoSEQ multiplex PCR; TCRdb keeps in-frame clones, though not all of them. The repertoire holds about 94,000 clones, with roughly nine tenths as singletons. Sequenced sample: blood. The receptors here all came from a woman aged 18-29 years in good health. The CDR3 runs from the conserved cysteine through the conserved F or W. D genes are given only for firm matches. Size is stated for part of the rows, as once, few or many counts, or as a class when the clone is expanded.

clone_size	v_call	j_call	d_call	cdr3_nt	cdr3_aa
.	TRBV9	TRBJ2-1	.	TGTGCCAGCAGCGTAGTCTCAGACATATACAATGAGCAGTTCTTC	CASSVVSDIYNEQFF
.	TRBV6-4	TRBJ2-1	.	TGTGCCAGCAGTGAGCGGTACTTCGCCGGTGAGCAGTTCTTC	CASSERYFAGEQFF
.	TRBV7-3	TRBJ1-2	TRBD1	TGTGCCAGCAGCTTAACGCCCCTGGACAGGGAAAGAGATGGCTACACCTTC	CASSLTPLDRERDGYTF
once	TRBV7-9	TRBJ2-1	TRBD2	TGTGCCATCTCCGTAGCGGGGGGCTTATACAATGAGCAGTTCTTC	CAISVAGGLYNEQFF
.	TRBV5-1	TRBJ2-2	TRBD1	TGCGCCAGCAGCGGACCCGGGACAGGGTACACCGGGGAGCTGTTTTTT	CASSGPGTGYTGELFF
once	TRBV5-4	TRBJ2-1	TRBD2	TGTGCCAGCAGTCAGCCCCTTGGCGGCGGGGGGGCCGATGAGCAGTTCTTC	CASSQPLGGGGADEQFF
.	TRBV10-1	TRBJ1-1	.	TGCGCCAGCAGTGACTCCAACACTGAAGCTTTCTTT	CASSDSNTEAFF
.	TRBV9	TRBJ2-3	TRBD2	TGTGCCAGCAGCGTAGGACTAGCGGGGGTCACAGATACGCAGTATTTT	CASSVGLAGVTDTQYF
.	TRBV10-2	TRBJ1-4	TRBD1	TGCGCCAGCACTTCCGGGACAGAAGAAAAACTGTTTTTT	CASTSGTEEKLFF
once	TRBV10-3	TRBJ2-7	TRBD1	TGTGCCATCAGTGAGTCGAGGACAGGGAGCTACGAGCAGTACTTC	CAISESRTGSYEQYF
.	TRBV2	TRBJ2-7	TRBD1	TGTGCCAGCAGTGAGGGTCGGCGGGACAGGGGGGACTACGAGCAGTACTTC	CASSEGRRDRGDYEQYF
.	TRBV19	TRBJ1-1	.	TGTGCCAGCCGAGACGGGCCAGCGGCCGAAGCTTTCTTT	CASRDGPAAEAFF
.	TRBV2	TRBJ1-1	.	TGTGCCAGCAGTATTATTATACTAGCTTTCTTT	CASSIIILAFF
.	TRBV11-2	TRBJ1-2	.	TGTGCCAGCAGCACGGGCCACGCTAACTATGGCTACACCTTC	CASSTGHANYGYTF
.	TRBV7-2	TRBJ1-2	.	TGTGCCAGCAGCTTAGTGGCGTCCGACCCCTATGGCTACACCTTC	CASSLVASDPYGYTF
.	TRBV6-1	TRBJ1-1	.	TGTGCCAGCAGTGAAGTTAGTAGGAATTTTGATGAAGCTTTCTTT	CASSEVSRNFDEAFF
.	TRBV9	TRBJ1-1	.	TGTGCCAGCAGCGTAGCCGGGAACACTGAAGCTTTCTTT	CASSVAGNTEAFF
.	TRBV11-2	TRBJ1-2	.	TGTGCCAGCAGCTCCAACTATGGCTACACCTTC	CASSSNYGYTF
.	TRBV7-9	TRBJ1-1	.	TGTGCCAGCAGCCGTGGACGGATGAACACTGAAGCTTTCTTT	CASSRGRMNTEAFF
.	TRBV5-4	TRBJ2-3	.	TGTGCCAGCAGCTTGTCAGCAGGGGCAACAGATACGCAGTATTTT	CASSLSAGATDTQYF
.	TRBV29-1	TRBJ1-1	.	TGCAGCGTTGACTATACGGGCACTGAAGCTTTCTTT	CSVDYTGTEAFF
.	TRBV4-1	TRBJ1-2	TRBD1	TGCGCCAGCAGCCAAGGATCCGGGACAGGGTACTATGGCTACACCTTC	CASSQGSGTGYYGYTF
.	TRBV7-9	TRBJ1-1	.	TGTGCCAGCAGCCCTAGGACAGAGATTGAAGCTTTCTTT	CASSPRTEIEAFF
.	TRBV7-2	TRBJ1-1	.	TGTGCCAGCAGCTTAGCGTTGGCAGAAGCTTTCTTT	CASSLALAEAFF
.	TRBV6-5	TRBJ2-7	.	TGTGCCAGCAGCCTGGACGGCTCCTACGAGCAGTACTTC	CASSLDGSYEQYF
.	TRBV19	TRBJ1-6	.	TGTGCCACTAACGGCATGTCGGCCAATTCACCCCTCCACTTT	CATNGMSANSPLHF
.	TRBV6-5	TRBJ2-5	TRBD2	TGTGCCAGCAGGATAAGCGGGGGGGAAGAGACCCAGTACTTC	CASRISGGEETQYF
.	TRBV6-5	TRBJ1-1	.	TGTGCCAGCAGTTACGGGACCTTGAACACTGAAGCTTTCTTT	CASSYGTLNTEAFF
.	TRBV6-1	TRBJ1-6	TRBD1	TGTGCCAGCAGTGAAAGCAGGGGGGAATTTGATTCACCCCTCCACTTT	CASSESRGEFDSPLHF
.	TRBV3-1/TRBV3-2	TRBJ2-1	TRBD2	TGTGCCAGCAGCCCCCTGATAAGCGGGGCCTACAATGAGCAGTTCTTC	CASSPLISGAYNEQFF
.	TRBV3-1/TRBV3-2	TRBJ2-5	TRBD2	TGTGCCAGCAGCCTTGGCCTAGCGGGCCCCGGGACCCAGTACTTC	CASSLGLAGPGTQYF
once	TRBV7-9	TRBJ2-7	TRBD1	TGTGCCAGCACCCAGTGGCTGGGACAGGACTACTACGAGCAGTACTTC	CASTQWLGQDYYEQYF
.	TRBV6-2/TRBV6-3	TRBJ2-3	.	TGTGCCAGCAGTTCGATCACAGATACGCAGTATTTT	CASSSITDTQYF
.	TRBV5-6	TRBJ2-1	TRBD2	TGTGCCAGCAGCTCACGGGGGGAATCAGGGTTCACATGGCAGTTCTTC	CASSSRGESGFTWQFF
.	TRBV27	TRBJ2-7	.	TGTGCCAGCAGTTTGTGCCTCTCTTCTATGTTC	CASSLCLSSMF
.	TRBV5-1	TRBJ2-5	.	TGCGCCAGCACCCTTGGACCCGGCGAGACCCAGTACTTC	CASTLGPGETQYF
.	TRBV6-5	TRBJ1-5	.	TGTGCCAGTAGAAGGTCTAACCTCAATCAGCCCCAGCATTTT	CASRRSNLNQPQHF
.	TRBV2	TRBJ2-7	.	TGTGCCAGCCGTCGTCTGGGGGAACTCTACGAGCAGTACTTC	CASRRLGELYEQYF
.	TRBV7-2	TRBJ2-5	TRBD2	TGTGCCAGCAGCGGACTAGCGGGAGCTGTTCAAGAGACCCAGTACTTC	CASSGLAGAVQETQYF
.	TRBV5-1	TRBJ2-5	TRBD2	TGCGCCAGCAGCCCGCCACTAGCGGGGGGGCAAGAGACCCAGTACTTC	CASSPPLAGGQETQYF
.	TRBV9	TRBJ2-2	.	TGTGCCAGCACTTTCACCGGGGAGCTGTTTTTT	CASTFTGELFF
.	TRBV4-1	TRBJ1-5	.	TGCGCCAGCAGCCAAGAAGTGGGTCAGCCCCAGCATTTT	CASSQEVGQPQHF
.	TRBV2	TRBJ1-1	TRBD1	TGTGCCAGCAGTGATGATCCCAGGGGGAGAGACACTGAAGCTTTCTTT	CASSDDPRGRDTEAFF
.	TRBV10-1	TRBJ2-3	.	TGCGCCAGCAGTGAGGTAGACCCAAGCACAGATACGCAGTATTTT	CASSEVDPSTDTQYF
.	TRBV9	TRBJ2-2	TRBD1	TGTGCCAGCAGCGTAGAAGGGACAGGGCTAGTTGGGGAGCTGTTTTTT	CASSVEGTGLVGELFF
.	TRBV7-2	TRBJ1-4	.	TGTGCCAGCAGCTCGGGCCGGGCAGGAAATAATGAAAAACTGTTTTTT	CASSSGRAGNNEKLFF
.	TRBV6-5	TRBJ1-1	.	TGTGCCAGCAGTTACCCCTCAAGCACGGGGACTGAAGCTTTCTTT	CASSYPSSTGTEAFF
.	TRBV15	TRBJ2-1	.	TGTGCCACCAGAAATTCCGGGAGAGGGTCCTACAATGAGCAGTTCTTC	CATRNSGRGSYNEQFF